This TCR beta chain was sequenced during a study of T cell responses to AZD1222 COVID-19 vaccine. In the study overall: Pooled together were second doses at about 4 or about 12 weeks.

CDR3 length equals 15 residues. The germline V and J ends were trimmed by 0 bases and 0 bases, with 6 bases remaining between them. CDR1 is SGDLS, CDR2 YYNGEE, per germline. About this clone: As yet, its antigen is unknown.

Study-level results: Mapped onto spike, vaccine-associated CD4 TCRs spanned it and were dominant at 160-218 and 743-854.

Method: immunoSEQ multiplex PCR; TCRdb's copy keeps in-frame clones and lacks some. In the table there are about 130,000 clones, approximately 90% of which are singletons. The V call is TRBV9, the J call TRBJ2-2; the D is unclear. This TCR derives from an adult in good health. This sample comprised peripheral blood, obtained on day 0 of AZD1222 vaccination. The chain's CDR3 is CASSVDGTNTGELFF. CDR3 nucleotide sequence: TGTGCCAGCAGCGTAGACGGCACGAACACCGGGGAGCTGTTTTTT.